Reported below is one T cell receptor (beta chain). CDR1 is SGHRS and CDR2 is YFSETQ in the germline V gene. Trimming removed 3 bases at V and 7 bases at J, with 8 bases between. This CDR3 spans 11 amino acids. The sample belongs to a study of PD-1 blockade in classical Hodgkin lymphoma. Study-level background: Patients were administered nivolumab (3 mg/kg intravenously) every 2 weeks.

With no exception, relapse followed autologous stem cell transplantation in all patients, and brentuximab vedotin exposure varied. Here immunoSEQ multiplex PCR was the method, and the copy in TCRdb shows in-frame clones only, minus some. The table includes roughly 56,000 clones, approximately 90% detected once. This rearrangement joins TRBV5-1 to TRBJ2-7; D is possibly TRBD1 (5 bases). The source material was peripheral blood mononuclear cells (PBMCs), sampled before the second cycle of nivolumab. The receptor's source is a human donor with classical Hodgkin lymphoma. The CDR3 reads CASSSDREQYF. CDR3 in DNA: TGCGCCAGCAGCTCAGACAGAGAGCAGTACTTC.